What follows describes a single TCR beta chain. Antigen specificity is unknown. V gave up 5 bases and J gave up 5 bases, with 6 bases separating them. The CDR3 extends over 11 amino acids. CDR1 is MDHEN, CDR2 SYDVKM, per germline. This record comes from a study of cytomegalovirus exposure and HLA in healthy donors. Study at large: Caucasian-associated ancestry cluster membership applied to approximately 80% of approximately 420 genotyped donors.

General study points: Published work reported that the classifier diagnosed cytomegalovirus status with high specificity and sensitivity.

Everyone who donated was a healthy bone marrow donor. PCR was performed using 60 Vbeta and 13 Jbeta primers. Generated by immunoSEQ multiplex PCR, the TCRdb table keeps only in-frame clones and is missing some. This repertoire includes 75,000 to 95,000 clones. The chain recombines TRBV28 with TRBJ2-5; no definite D call. The sequence came from a woman aged 60-75 years in good health and CMV-seronegative. Material for sequencing was PBMCs. CDR3 sequence: CASSPSETQYF. The CDR3, as DNA: TGTGCCAGCAGTCCCTCGGAGACCCAGTACTTC.